The 14 T cell receptor beta chains reported below all come from one sample, sequenced in a study of blood T cell repertoires in COVID-19. The data were produced by immunoSEQ multiplex PCR, yet TCRdb's version contains in-frame clones alone and is incomplete. The sample consists of 150,000 to 200,000 clones, under 90% of them appearing once. The material sequenced was PBMCs or T cells enriched from blood (not recorded which). These receptors were taken from a woman between 55 and 75 years old who had recovered from COVID-19.

The chain recombines TRBV6-5 with TRBJ1-1; the match to TRBD1 covers 7 bases. In germline, CDR1 is MNHEY, CDR2 SVGAGI. The CDR3 runs to 14 residues. Trimming removed 4 bases from V and 4 bases from J; junction bases left unmatched: 6. CDR3 in DNA: TGTGCCAGCAGTTTGACAGGGTTGGGCACTGAAGCTTTCTTT. This sequence encodes CASSLTGLGTEAFF.

The chain joins TRBV21-1 to TRBJ1-5; the D segment call TRBD1 is taken from the table without a DNA check. TRBV21-1 is a pseudogene. This CDR3 region has 15 residues. Here the CDR3 DNA reads TGTGCCAGCAGCAAAGGCCAGGGCGATAATCAGCCCCAGCATTTT. The encoded protein is CASSKGQGDNQPQHF.

Only a few counts were recorded for this clone. The chain is built from TRBV10-1 and TRBJ2-2, with D tentatively TRBD2 (6 bases). The V and J ends lost 8 bases and 1 base respectively, with 14 bases between them. The germline CDR1 and CDR2 sequences are WNHNN and SYGVQD (reference sequence). This CDR3 has 15 residues. CDR3 amino acids: CASSEVRGNTGELFF. The CDR3 DNA sequence: TGCGCCAGCTCCGAGGTGCGGGGGAACACCGGGGAGCTGTTTTTT.

The rearrangement uses TRBV4-1 and TRBJ1-3, with TRBD1 as a possible D gene (5 bases). Germline values: CDR1 MGHRA, CDR2 YSYEKL. The CDR3 is 14 residues long. The V gene lost 3 bases and the J gene lost 4 bases, with 10 bases spanning the gap. CDR3 region: CASSQGLWGNTIYF. The CDR3 DNA is TGCGCCAGCAGCCAGGGACTCTGGGGAAACACCATATATTTT.

The chain has TRBV24-1 and TRBJ2-3; possibly TRBD1 for D (6 bases). V lost 7 bases and J 1 base, leaving 8 bases between the germline ends. CDR1 and CDR2 from the germline V gene are KGHDR and SFDVKD. The CDR3 totals 13 residues. CDR3 region: CATRAGGTDTQYF. The CDR3 DNA sequence: TGTGCCACCAGGGCAGGGGGCACAGATACGCAGTATTTT.

J is TRBJ2-7 and V is TRBV3-1 (or the pseudogene TRBV3-2), with 7 bases identical to TRBD2. CDR3 length: 14 residues. V lost 0 bases, J lost 3 bases, and 2 bases stayed unmatched. Germline CDR1 is LGHDT and CDR2 is YNNKEL (reference sequence). The DNA for the CDR3 is TGTGCCAGCAGCCAAGACGGACTAGGCTACGAGCAGTACTTC. Translating it yields CASSQDGLGYEQYF.

The chain combines TRBV4-2 with TRBJ2-1; TRBD2 matches at 9 bases. In germline, CDR1 is LGHNA, CDR2 YNFKEQ. The V gene end was trimmed by 4 bases and the J gene end by 9 bases; junction bases not matched to a gene: 16. The CDR3 is 17 residues long. The DNA of the CDR3 is TGTGCCAGCAGCCCCCCGGTGGAGCGGGGGGCCTCCGGTGAGCAGTTCTTC. Translating it yields CASSPPVERGASGEQFF.

V usage is TRBV10-1 and J usage is TRBJ1-1, with D possibly TRBD1 on 6 matching bases. This CDR3 is 14 amino acids long. Trimming took 6 bases from V and 2 from J, leaving 13 bases between them. The V gene's germline CDR1 is WNHNN and CDR2 SYGVQD (reference sequence). The CDR3 here is CASSPYRVNTEAFF. The CDR3 DNA sequence: TGCGCCAGCAGCCCGTACAGGGTTAACACTGAAGCTTTCTTT.

The V call is TRBV7-8, the J call TRBJ2-7, with 9 bases aligning to TRBD2. The CDR3 length is 16 residues. After removal of 2 bases from V and 0 bases from J, the junction contained 5 bases not matched to a gene. Germline CDR1 and CDR2: SGHVS and FQNEAQ. Here the CDR3 reads CASSLRLAGSSYEQYF. In nucleotides, the CDR3 is TGTGCCAGCAGCTTAAGGCTAGCGGGGAGCTCCTACGAGCAGTACTTC. Supplemented by reference TRBV7-8 and TRBJ2-7, the full variable domain reads GAGVSQSPRYKVAKRGQDVALRCDPISGHVSLFWYQQALGQGPEFLTYFQNEAQLDKSGLPSDRFFAERPEGSVSTLKIQRTQQEDSAVYLCASSLRLAGSSYEQYFGPGTRLTVT.

The chain joins TRBV18 to TRBJ1-3; perhaps TRBD1 as D (6 bases). The CDR3 has 13 residues. Germline loops: CDR1 KGHSH, CDR2 LQKENI. The V end lost 6 bases, the J end lost 7 bases, and 13 bases lay between the germline ends. The CDR3 bases are TGTGCCAGCTCCCCATATACAGGGAACACCATATATTTT. The encoded protein is CASSPYTGNTIYF.

The chain links TRBV5-4 to TRBJ2-5, with a weak D call TRBD2 (5 bases). This CDR3 contains 15 residues. Trimming took off 0 bases at V and 1 base at J, with 10 bases between the two ends. Looked up from germline, CDR1 is SGHNT and CDR2 is YYREEE (reference sequence). The CDR3 spells CASSLGLAPQETQYF. The DNA of the CDR3 is TGTGCCAGCAGCTTGGGCCTAGCCCCCCAAGAGACCCAGTACTTC.

V usage is TRBV3-1 (or the pseudogene TRBV3-2) and J usage is TRBJ2-1, with 7 nucleotides matching TRBD1. Germline trimming cut 5 bases from V and 13 bases from J; bases unmatched to any gene: 8. The CDR3 covers 12 residues. Looked up from germline, CDR1 is LGHDT and CDR2 is YNNKEL (reference sequence). CDR3 DNA sequence: TGTGCCAGCAGCGAACGGGACAGAAGTCAGTTCTTC. Its translation: CASSERDRSQFF.

The chain links TRBV14 to TRBJ2-7; D call uncertain. The CDR3 is 15 amino acids. Germline loops: CDR1 SGHDN, CDR2 FVKESK. Trimming removed 1 base at V and 5 bases at J, with 15 bases between. CDR3 residues: CASSQVTETADEQYF. The CDR3 DNA sequence: TGTGCCAGCAGCCAAGTAACAGAAACGGCCGACGAGCAGTACTTC.

V usage is TRBV6-5 and J usage is TRBJ1-1; 8 bases agree with TRBD1. The ends lost 6 bases at V and 1 base at J; junction bases unmatched: 4. CDR1 and CDR2 from the germline V gene are MNHEY and SVGAGI. This CDR3 has 14 residues. CDR3 residues: CASRMGQANTEAFF. CDR3 DNA: TGTGCCAGCAGAATGGGACAGGCGAACACTGAAGCTTTCTTT.